This T cell receptor (beta chain) was found in a study of blood T cells in healthy people across ages. Sample-barcoded 5' priming and a J-beta primer mix drove a second PCR of roughly 6 to 12 cycles. Each CDR3 protein gets one entry after TCRdb re-called the 5' RACE reads with MiXCR. The table shows 850,000 to 1,100,000 distinct CDR3 sequences, with 35% to 45% occurring only once. General observations from the study: Roughly linear age-related decline in beta diversity appeared, significant by age around 40.

Trimming removed 0 bases from V and 0 bases from J, with 11 bases in between. The germline V gene encodes CDR1 LNHNV and CDR2 YYDKDF (reference sequence). The CDR3 has 16 amino acids. Details on this clonotype: Its specificity is not known.

The rearrangement uses TRBV15 and TRBJ1-2, with TRBD1 as a possible D gene (5 bases). The sequencing input was blood. The source is a man aged 18 to 29 in good health. In DNA form, the CDR3 reads TGTGCCACCAGCAGAGATGTAGGGGTTTCTAACTATGGCTACACCTTC. This encodes CATSRDVGVSNYGYTF.